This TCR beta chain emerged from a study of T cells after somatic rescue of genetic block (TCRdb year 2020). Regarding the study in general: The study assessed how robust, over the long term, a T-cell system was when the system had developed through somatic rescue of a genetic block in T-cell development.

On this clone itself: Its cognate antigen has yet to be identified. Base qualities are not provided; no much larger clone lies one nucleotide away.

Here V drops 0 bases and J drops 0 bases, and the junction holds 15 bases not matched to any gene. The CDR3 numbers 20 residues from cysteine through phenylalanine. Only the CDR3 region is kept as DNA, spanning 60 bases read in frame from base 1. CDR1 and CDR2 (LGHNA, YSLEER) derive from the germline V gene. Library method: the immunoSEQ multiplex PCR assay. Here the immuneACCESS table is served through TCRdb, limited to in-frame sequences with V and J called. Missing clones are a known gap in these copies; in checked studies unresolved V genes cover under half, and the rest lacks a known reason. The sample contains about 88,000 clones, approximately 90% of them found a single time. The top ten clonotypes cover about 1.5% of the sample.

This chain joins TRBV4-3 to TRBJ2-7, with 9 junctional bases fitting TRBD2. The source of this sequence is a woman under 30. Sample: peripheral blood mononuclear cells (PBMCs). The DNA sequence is TGCGCCAGCAGCCAAGATGGGGCGGGAGGGCCTTCTTCCGTCTCCTACGAGCAGTACTTC. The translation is CASSQDGAGGPSSVSYEQYF.